This TCR beta chain was captured by sequencing in a study of vaccination and CD4 T cells after COVID-19. Findings of the study overall: The study sampled relatively few convalescent patients and omitted early post-infection timepoints.

Sample treatment: approximately nine-day PBMC culture with coronavirus spike peptide pools or control peptides (ViraFEST assay). An Oncomine TCR Beta short-read assay was used to sequence the DNA from cultured CD4+ T cells. TCRdb reprocessed the PCR reads via MiXCR and lists one record per CDR3 protein. In the table there are some 18,000 distinct CDR3 sequences, 45% to 60% of which are singletons. To note about this clonotype: No antigen is known for it.

Germline V lookup: CDR1 MDHEN, CDR2 SYDVKM. The CDR3 is made up of 16 amino acids. Trimming at V came to 5 bases and at J to 5 bases, leaving 12 bases not matched to a gene. The receptor's source is a human donor who had recovered from COVID-19. This specimen was CD4+ T cells from blood, cultured in vitro, taken after SARS-CoV-2 vaccination. This chain links TRBV28 with TRBJ2-1, with 7 bases aligning to TRBD2. The CDR3 spells CASSLPWASGHNEQFF. The DNA of the CDR3 is TGTGCCAGCAGTCTTCCCTGGGCTAGCGGACACAATGAGCAGTTCTTC.